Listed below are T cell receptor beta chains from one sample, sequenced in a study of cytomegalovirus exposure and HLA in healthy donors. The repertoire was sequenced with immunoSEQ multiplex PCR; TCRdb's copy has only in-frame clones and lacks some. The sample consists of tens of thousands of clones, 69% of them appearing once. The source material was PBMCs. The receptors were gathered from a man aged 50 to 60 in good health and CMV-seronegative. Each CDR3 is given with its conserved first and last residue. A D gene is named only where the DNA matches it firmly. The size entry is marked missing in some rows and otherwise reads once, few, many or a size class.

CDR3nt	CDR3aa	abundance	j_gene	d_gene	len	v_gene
TGCGCCAGCAGTCCAGAACGCAACTATGGCTACACCTTC	CASSPERNYGYTF	-	TRBJ1-2	-	13	TRBV5-1
TGTGCCAGCAGCGTAGCGCAGGGTCAGCCCCAGCATTTT	CASSVAQGQPQHF	-	TRBJ1-5	-	13	TRBV9
TGCGCCAGCAGCCAAGTTCCCGGGACACAGGATTTGGAAAAACTGTTTTTT	CASSQVPGTQDLEKLFF	few	TRBJ1-4	-	17	TRBV4-3
TGTGCCAGCAGTCCCGGCGGCGTATATAGCAATCAGCCCCAGCATTTT	CASSPGGVYSNQPQHF	-	TRBJ1-5	-	16	TRBV28
TGCAGCGTTGTGACAGGGATCCCGCCATCTAGGCTAGCGGGAGGGTACTCACAAGAGACCCAGTACTTC	CSVVTGIPPSRLAGGYSQETQYF	-	TRBJ2-5	TRBD2	23	TRBV29-1
TGTGCCAGCAGTTTTGTCACAGGCACAGATACGCAGTATTTT	CASSFVTGTDTQYF	once	TRBJ2-3	-	14	TRBV6-6
TGTGCCAGCAGTGCCAGCGGGGGGTCCGACAATGAGCAGTTCTTC	CASSASGGSDNEQFF	-	TRBJ2-1	TRBD2	15	TRBV6-6
TGCGCCAGCAGCCAACATTCTAGCGGGGGGGCCAACGAGCAGTACTTC	CASSQHSSGGANEQYF	-	TRBJ2-7	TRBD2	16	TRBV4-3
TGTGCCAGCAGAGCAACAGGGGACGAGACCCAGTACTTC	CASRATGDETQYF	-	TRBJ2-5	TRBD1	13	TRBV25-1
TGCAGCATCAGACAGGATAGCAATCAGCCCCAGCATTTT	CSIRQDSNQPQHF	-	TRBJ1-5	-	13	TRBV29-1
TGTGCCAGCAGCTCGGTGCCAGGGGGCCGTTTTGGGGCTTTCTTT	CASSSVPGGRFGAFF	-	TRBJ1-1	TRBD1	15	TRBV5-6
TGTGCCAGCAGCTTGGGGGGACAGGCGATCTCTGGGGCCAACGTCCTGACTTTC	CASSLGGQAISGANVLTF	-	TRBJ2-6	TRBD1	18	TRBV5-5
TGCGCCAGCACCAACACCGGGACAGGGAGTTCACCCCTCCACTTT	CASTNTGTGSSPLHF	few	TRBJ1-6	TRBD1	15	TRBV5-1
TGTGCCAGCAGCTACCTCACGCGGGGCAGCTACGAGCAGTACTTC	CASSYLTRGSYEQYF	-	TRBJ2-7	-	15	TRBV5-6
TGTGCCAGCGGCCTACCGGGACTCCTCTTTGATACGCAGTATTTT	CASGLPGLLFDTQYF	-	TRBJ2-3	-	15	TRBV28
TGTGCCAGCAGCTTGGCCGGGACAGGGAGAGATACGCAGTATTTT	CASSLAGTGRDTQYF	-	TRBJ2-3	TRBD1	15	TRBV7-6
TGTGCCAGCAGTTTGGAACAGGGGGTGCTTCAGCCCCAGCATTTT	CASSLEQGVLQPQHF	-	TRBJ1-5	TRBD1	15	TRBV28
TGTGCCAGCAGCTTGGGTAGAACCAATGAGCAGTTCTTC	CASSLGRTNEQFF	few	TRBJ2-1	-	13	TRBV5-6
TGTGCCAGTAGTATAGATTTGCGGGGCTACGAGCAGTACTTC	CASSIDLRGYEQYF	few	TRBJ2-7	-	14	TRBV19
TGTGCCACCCGGCGGGTTGCTAGCAATCAGCCCCAGCATTTT	CATRRVASNQPQHF	-	TRBJ1-5	-	14	TRBV6-5
TGTGCCTGGAAACCTCCAGGGGGCCCCTATAATTCACCCCTCCACTTT	CAWKPPGGPYNSPLHF	-	TRBJ1-6	TRBD1	16	TRBV30
TGTGCCTGGAGCGACAGCAGCTATGGCTACACCTTC	CAWSDSSYGYTF	-	TRBJ1-2	-	12	TRBV30
TGTGCCATCAGTGAGTCTGGCAGCGGGGGCACGGATGAGCAGTTCTTC	CAISESGSGGTDEQFF	-	TRBJ2-1	TRBD2	16	TRBV10-3
TGTGCCACCAGCAGAGATCTCCAGGGAGAGACCCAGTACTTC	CATSRDLQGETQYF	-	TRBJ2-5	-	14	TRBV15
TGTGCCAGCAGCGCCCGGGACAGGGGGTACGAGCAGTACTTC	CASSARDRGYEQYF	once	TRBJ2-7	TRBD1	14	TRBV4-2